A single sample is the source of the 17 T cell receptor beta chains below, sequenced in a study of blood T cell repertoires in COVID-19. The repertoire was sequenced with immunoSEQ multiplex PCR; TCRdb's copy has only in-frame clones and lacks some. The data show approximately 150,000 clones, roughly nine tenths seen once. What was sequenced was peripheral blood. The source is a man in his late teens or twenties with COVID-19, enrolled during active disease.

V is TRBV6-5 and J is TRBJ1-2; tentative D call: TRBD1 (5 bases). Trimming took 10 bases from V and 1 from J, leaving 13 bases between them. The germline CDR1 and CDR2 sequences are MNHEY and SVGAGI. The CDR3 covers 13 residues. The CDR3 reads CATAGRDNYGYTF. Here the CDR3 DNA reads TGTGCCACCGCAGGGAGGGATAACTATGGCTACACCTTC.

The chain carries TRBV24-1 and TRBJ2-2; TRBD1 matches 7 bases. The germline V gene encodes CDR1 KGHDR and CDR2 SFDVKD. J lost 2 bases, V lost 4 bases, and 6 bases had no gene match. CDR3 length: 16 residues. CDR3 amino acids: CATSDLRDRNTGELFF. The CDR3 DNA follows: TGTGCCACCAGTGACCTGAGGGACAGAAACACCGGGGAGCTGTTTTTT.

This chain links TRBV19 with TRBJ1-2; 11 nucleotides agree with TRBD1. With V trimmed by 10 bases and J by 4 bases, 5 bases remained unmatched. The germline V gene encodes CDR1 LNHDA and CDR2 SQIVND (reference sequence). This CDR3 is built from 13 residues. The CDR3 sequence: CATGQGAGYGYTF. The CDR3 DNA sequence: TGTGCCACCGGACAGGGGGCTGGCTATGGCTACACCTTC.

A single count supports this clone. The chain joins TRBV27 to TRBJ1-1; D possibly corresponds to TRBD1 (5 bases). The CDR3 contains 13 residues. Trimming shortened V by 6 bases and J by 10 bases, and 18 bases separated the two germline ends. In germline, CDR1 is MNHEY, CDR2 SMNVEV (reference sequence). CDR3 coding DNA: TGTGCCAGCAGCACCACCCCAGGGTTACTAGCTTTCTTT. As protein: CASSTTPGLLAFF.

The chain joins TRBV28 to TRBJ1-2, with 9 bases lining up with TRBD1. CDR1 is MDHEN and CDR2 is SYDVKM in the germline V gene. This CDR3 spans 14 amino acids. J lost 6 bases, V lost 4 bases, and 6 bases had no gene match. Here the CDR3 reads CASSSEQGANGYTF. In nucleotides, the CDR3 is TGTGCCAGCAGTTCCGAACAGGGGGCCAATGGCTACACCTTC.

This chain joins TRBV28 and TRBJ1-5; 10 nucleotides agree with TRBD1. The germline gives CDR1 MDHEN, CDR2 SYDVKM. The CDR3 runs to 15 residues. V lost 6 bases to trimming and J lost 5 bases; unmatched junction nucleotides: 7. The CDR3 bases are TGTGCCAGCAGACCGACAGGGGGCGATCATCAGCCCCAGCATTTT. This encodes CASRPTGGDHQPQHF.

The chain couples TRBV25-1 to TRBJ2-1; TRBD2 matches 9 bases. Per germline, CDR1 MGHDK and CDR2 SYGVNS. The V and J ends lost 5 bases and 7 bases, in that order; junction bases with no gene match: 9. The CDR3 length is 15 residues. CDR3 sequence (DNA): TGTGCCAGCAGTCAAACTAGCGGGTATCTGAATGAGCAGTTCTTC. Translated: CASSQTSGYLNEQFF.

This clone was seen once. The V gene is TRBV28, the J gene TRBJ1-2; TRBD1 aligns across 7 bases. CDR3 length equals 15 residues. Germline V gene sequence: CDR1 MDHEN, CDR2 SYDVKM. After removal of 6 bases from V and 0 bases from J, the junction contained 7 bases not matched to a gene. CDR3 amino acids: CASRPHTGANYGYTF. Here the CDR3 DNA reads TGTGCCAGCAGACCTCATACAGGGGCTAACTATGGCTACACCTTC.

This clone came up once. The chain joins TRBV6-2 or TRBV6-3 to TRBJ2-1; 10 positions agree with TRBD2. V trimming: 3 bases; J trimming: 16 bases; junction bases outside the gene matches: 12. Germline CDR1 and CDR2: MNHEY and SVGEGT. The CDR3 extends over 14 amino acids. CDR3: CASSYYASGSNYFF. DNA for the CDR3: TGTGCCAGCAGTTATTACGCTAGCGGGAGCAATTACTTCTTC.

The V call is TRBV19, the J call TRBJ2-5; D might be TRBD2 (6 bases). In germline, CDR1 is LNHDA, CDR2 SQIVND (reference sequence). The CDR3 runs 15 residues. The V gene lost 6 bases and the J gene lost 4 bases, with 18 bases spanning the gap. CDR3 DNA: TGTGCCAGTAGCACGGGACTCAAGGAATCAGAGACCCAGTACTTC. This gives the protein CASSTGLKESETQYF.

This chain uses TRBV5-1 with TRBJ1-2, with 7 bases aligning to TRBD1. Germline loops: CDR1 SGHRS, CDR2 YFSETQ. Trimming took 4 bases from V and 4 from J; bases not matched to a gene: 7. The CDR3 length is 14 residues. The CDR3 sequence is CASSKMRDSYGYTF. The CDR3 DNA is TGCGCCAGCAGCAAAATGAGGGACAGCTATGGCTACACCTTC.

The gene calls are TRBV7-8 and TRBJ2-6; D perhaps matches TRBD2 (6 bases). This CDR3 is built from 15 residues. Germline V gives CDR1 SGHVS, CDR2 FQNEAQ. DNA for the CDR3: TGTGCAGCCCTCGGCTGGGGGGCTGGGGCCAACGTCCTGACTTTC. This sequence encodes CAALGWGAGANVLTF.

The chain carries TRBV6-5 and TRBJ2-5; 7 positions match TRBD1. From germline, CDR1 is MNHEY and CDR2 SVGAGI. Trimming cost V 8 bases and J 14 bases; bases outside gene matches: 11. The CDR3 has 11 amino acids. CDR3 nucleotide sequence: TGTGCCAGCTTCAAAGGGGGACAGCGTTACTTC. It specifies CASFKGGQRYF.

This rearrangement joins TRBV11-2 to TRBJ2-1, with no clear D. Germline-derived CDR1 and CDR2 are SGHAT and FQNNGV. Trimming stripped 1 base from V and 0 bases from J, with 7 bases between. CDR3 size: 15 residues. CDR3 region: CASSLAASSYNEQFF. CDR3 nucleotides: TGTGCCAGCAGCTTAGCGGCTAGCTCCTACAATGAGCAGTTCTTC.

This chain links TRBV4-3 with TRBJ1-5; possibly TRBD1 for D (6 bases). CDR1 and CDR2 from the germline V gene are LGHNA and YSLEER. V gave up 1 base and J gave up 2 bases, with 12 bases separating them. The CDR3 consists of 16 residues. CDR3 region: CASSQVVGGGNQPQHF. The CDR3 coding sequence is TGCGCCAGCAGCCAAGTTGTAGGGGGGGGCAATCAGCCCCAGCATTTT.

The rearrangement links TRBV9 to TRBJ2-1; a weak D match, TRBD2 (6 bases). Trimming stripped 3 bases from V and 2 bases from J, with 12 bases between. Germline CDR1 reads SGDLS; CDR2 reads YYNGEE. This CDR3 contains 15 residues. CDR3 in amino acids: CASSESGLTYNEQFF. The CDR3 DNA reads TGTGCCAGCAGCGAAAGCGGGCTGACCTACAATGAGCAGTTCTTC.

This chain connects TRBV29-1 to TRBJ2-7, with 8 bases fitting TRBD2. The CDR3 totals 13 residues. The germline CDR1 and CDR2 sequences are SQVTM and ANQGSEA. Losses at the gene ends were 4 bases for V and 3 bases for J; bases not matched to a gene: 5. CDR3 region: CSVVSGSHYEQYF. For the CDR3, the DNA is TGCAGCGTTGTAAGCGGGAGCCACTACGAGCAGTACTTC.